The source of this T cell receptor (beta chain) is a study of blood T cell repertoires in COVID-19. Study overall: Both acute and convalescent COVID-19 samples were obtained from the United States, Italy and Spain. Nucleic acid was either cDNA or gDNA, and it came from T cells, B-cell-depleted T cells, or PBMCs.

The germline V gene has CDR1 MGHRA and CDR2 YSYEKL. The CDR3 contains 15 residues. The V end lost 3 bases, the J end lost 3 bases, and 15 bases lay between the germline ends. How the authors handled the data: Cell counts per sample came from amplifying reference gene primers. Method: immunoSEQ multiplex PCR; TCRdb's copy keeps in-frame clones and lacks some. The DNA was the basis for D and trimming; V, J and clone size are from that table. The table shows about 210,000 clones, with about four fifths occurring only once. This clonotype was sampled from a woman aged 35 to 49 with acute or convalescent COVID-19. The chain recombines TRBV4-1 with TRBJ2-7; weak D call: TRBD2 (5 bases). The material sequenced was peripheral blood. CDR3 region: CASSHQRGGSYEQYF. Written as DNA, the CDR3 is TGCGCCAGCAGCCACCAACGGGGTGGTAGCTACGAGCAGTACTTC.